The 2 T cell receptor beta chains below all came from one sample that was sequenced in a study of T cells in localized non-small cell lung cancer. Using immunoSEQ multiplex PCR, the repertoire was profiled, and TCRdb retains in-frame clones only, with some absent. In the table there are about 3,100 clones, more than 20% of which are singletons. This material consisted of normal lung tissue next to the tumor, taken before any cancer treatment. The receptors originated from a man aged 40-75 years with stage III squamous cell lung carcinoma.

This clone was recorded a few times. This CDR3 is CASSQDFMAVGEQFF. The CDR3 DNA reads TGCGCCAGCAGCCAAGATTTTATGGCTGTCGGGGAGCAGTTCTTC. The rearrangement uses TRBV4-1 and TRBJ2-1, with D uncertain. Germline V gene sequence: CDR1 MGHRA, CDR2 YSYEKL. There are 15 residues in the CDR3. Trimming stripped 0 bases from V and 10 bases from J, with 16 bases between.

Within the sample, this clone is medium-sized. The chain couples TRBV6-8 to TRBJ1-2; TRBD1 matches 8 bases. CDR1 is MNHGY, CDR2 SAAAGT, per germline. The CDR3 is 16 amino acids. Trimming took 2 bases from V and 4 from J; bases not matched to a gene: 9. The CDR3: CASSYPQGDGGYGYTF. As DNA, the CDR3 is TGTGCCAGCAGTTACCCACAGGGGGATGGTGGCTATGGCTACACCTTC.